The next 30 T cell receptor beta chains were all read from a single sample in a study of CD4 and CD8 cells across lung adenocarcinoma regions. Each CDR3 protein gets one entry after TCRdb re-called the PCR reads with MiXCR. The sample holds fewer than 20,000 distinct CDR3 sequences, 45% to 60% seen once. The material sequenced was CD8+ T cells from the center of a lung tumor. The receptors originated from a female donor with lung adenocarcinoma. The CD4 and CD8 labels of this study may be unreliable.

As concerns this clonotype: One end of the junction varies from germline; a read error may be responsible. The chain couples TRBV27 to TRBJ2-5, with D perhaps matching TRBD1 or TRBD2 (6 bases each). Germline V gives CDR1 MNHEY, CDR2 SMNVEV (reference sequence). The CDR3 has 14 residues. The CDR3 spells CAGLGGGDQETQYF. The CDR3 bases are TGTGCGGGCCTCGGGGGCGGTGACCAAGAGACTCAGTACTTC.

Remarks on this clonotype: Compared with germline, one end of the junction differs, possibly owing to a read error. The chain combines TRBV27 with TRBJ2-6; possibly TRBD1 or TRBD2 for D (5 bases each). This CDR3 comprises 14 residues. Germline V gene sequence: CDR1 MNHEY, CDR2 SMNVEV (reference sequence). The CDR3 nucleotides are TGTGCCAGCAGGGCTAGCTCTGGGGCCAACGTGCAGTATTTC. It is translated as CASRASSGANVQYF. The whole variable domain, remainder taken from reference TRBV27 and TRBJ2-6, is EAQVTQNPRYLITVTGKKLTVTCSQNMNHEYMSWYRQDPGLGLRQIYYSMNVEVTDKGDVPEGYKVSRKEKRNFPLILESPSPNQTSLYFCASRASSGANVQYFGAGSRLTVL.

The chain uses TRBV6-2 or TRBV6-3 and TRBJ2-1; the match to TRBD2 covers 8 bases. This CDR3 is 14 amino acids long. After removal of 6 bases from V and 7 bases from J, the junction contained 8 bases not matched to a gene. Germline values: CDR1 MNHEY, CDR2 SVGEGT. Here the CDR3 DNA reads TGTGCCAGCAGGCAGAGCGGGAGTCATAATGAGCAGTTCTTC. Protein product: CASRQSGSHNEQFF.

This clonotype is termed medium-sized. The V and J genes are TRBV27 and TRBJ2-1; 12 nucleotides match TRBD1. The J call could be wrong; TRBJ2-5 is a better fit for the DNA end. Per the germline V gene, CDR1 is MNHEY and CDR2 is SMNVEV (reference sequence). The CDR3 extends over 15 amino acids. The CDR3 is CASSSGQGAWETQYF. The CDR3 DNA follows: TGTGCCAGCAGTTCGGGACAGGGGGCTTGGGAGACCCAGTACTTC.

This clonotype was recorded many times. In DNA, the CDR3 is TGTGCCAGTTCGTTACCCCCGCAAGCCGAGACAGAAGCTTTCTTT. Translation gives CASSLPPQAETEAFF. The chain carries TRBV6-1 and TRBJ1-1; D ambiguous. Trimming took 9 bases from V and 8 from J, leaving 25 bases between them. The V gene's germline CDR1 is MNHNS and CDR2 SASEGT. CDR3 length: 15 residues.

The genes are TRBV28 and TRBJ2-5; D may be TRBD1 or TRBD2 (6 bases each). The DNA matches TRBJ2-7 better at its end, which makes the J call doubtful. The CDR3 totals 17 residues. CDR1 and CDR2 (germline): MDHEN, SYDVKM. The CDR3 loop is CASSLRGVDNPSYEQYF. CDR3 nucleotides: TGTGCCAGCAGTTTGAGGGGGGTTGATAACCCTTCCTACGAGCAGTACTTC.

The chain is built from TRBV7-2 and TRBJ1-1; D call uncertain. Germline values: CDR1 SGHTA, CDR2 FQGNSA. The CDR3 spans 12 residues. V lost 2 bases and J 9 bases, leaving 10 bases between the germline ends. CDR3 DNA sequence: TGTGCCAGCAGCTTAAATCCCGGTCAAGCTTTCTTT. Its protein is CASSLNPGQAFF.

In the case of this clonotype: Its ends do not fully match the called genes, so a read error is possible. The V gene is TRBV6-2 or TRBV6-3, the J gene TRBJ2-3; 8 bases are a match to TRBD2. Germline-derived CDR1 and CDR2 are MNHEY and SVGEGT. The length of the CDR3 is 14 residues. The CDR3 nucleotides read TGTGCGGGCAGCCGGGGACTAGACCCAGAGACGCAGTACTTT. It is translated as CAGSRGLDPETQYF.

This clonotype has only a few counts. The chain carries TRBV6-5 and TRBJ2-1, with D unresolved. Germline CDR1 MNHEY, CDR2 SVGAGI. The CDR3 is 14 amino acids. V lost 2 bases and J 5 bases, leaving 10 bases between the germline ends. DNA for the CDR3: TGTGCCAGCAGTTACGGCAAGCCGGACAATGAGCAGTTCTTC. It is translated as CASSYGKPDNEQFF.

The rearrangement uses TRBV6-1 and TRBJ1-2; TRBD1 might be the D (6 bases). This CDR3 contains 14 residues. The V and J ends lost 1 base and 7 bases respectively, with 13 bases between them. The germline gives CDR1 MNHNS, CDR2 SASEGT. The CDR3 region has the DNA TGTGCCAGCAGTGAAGTCCGGGGGCAAGCTGGCTACACCTTC. Translation gives CASSEVRGQAGYTF.

This clonotype was observed many times. V usage is TRBV10-1 and J usage is TRBJ2-6, with TRBD1 identical over 7 bases. Germline V gene sequence: CDR1 WNHNN, CDR2 SYGVQD (reference sequence). Unmatched junction bases numbered 3, after V lost 1 base and J lost 0 bases. There are 17 residues in the CDR3. Here the CDR3 reads CASSEWGQFSGANVLTF. CDR3 nucleotides: TGCGCCAGCAGTGAGTGGGGACAGTTCTCTGGGGCCAACGTCCTGACTTTC.

Concerning this clonotype itself: This may arise from a read error, as a much more abundant clone is one base away. The V and J genes are TRBV6-1 and TRBJ2-1, with 16 bases identical to TRBD2. Trimming cost V 5 bases and J 13 bases; bases outside gene matches: 14. Germline V gene sequence: CDR1 MNHNS, CDR2 SASEGT. The CDR3 has 17 amino acids. For the CDR3, the DNA is TGTGCCAGCAGTCCCAAGGGACTAGCGGGGGGGAAAGAGACCCAGTTCTTC. Its protein product is CASSPKGLAGGKETQFF.

Regarding this clonotype: A much larger clone lies one base from this, so it may be a read error. V usage is TRBV27 and J usage is TRBJ2-4, with D uncertain. CDR1 MNHEY and CDR2 SMNVEV come from the germline V gene (reference sequence). The CDR3 consists of 14 residues. V lost 5 bases and J lost 13, with 21 bases in between. This CDR3 is CASSDLSTYNEQYF. The CDR3 nucleotides read TGTGCCAGCAGTGATCTAAGTACTTACAATGAGCAGTACTTC.

The chain joins TRBV5-1 to TRBJ1-6, with 10 bases aligning to TRBD1. The length of the CDR3 is 15 residues. Germline assignment: CDR1 SGHRS and CDR2 YFSETQ. V was pared by 0 bases and J by 9 bases, with 3 bases of the junction left unmatched. CDR3: CASSLEGQGSSPLHF. For the CDR3, the DNA is TGCGCCAGCAGCTTGGAGGGACAGGGGAGTTCACCCCTCCACTTT.

The chain couples TRBV6-5 to TRBJ1-1; 7 nucleotides line up with TRBD1. CDR3 length: 16 amino acids. The J segment lost 0 bases and the V segment lost 5 bases, leaving 9 bases of the junction unmatched. CDR1 is MNHEY, CDR2 SVGAGI, per germline. The CDR3 here is CASSNPRGQLNTEAFF. In DNA form, the CDR3 reads TGTGCCAGCAGTAATCCGAGGGGACAGCTGAACACTGAAGCTTTCTTT.

This clonotype turned up a few times. The chain carries TRBV27 and TRBJ2-1, with 9 positions matching TRBD1. The trim removed 3 bases at V and 7 bases at J, leaving 10 bases unmatched. CDR3 length equals 16 residues. The germline V gene encodes CDR1 MNHEY and CDR2 SMNVEV (reference sequence). The CDR3 sequence is CASSFWTGVRVNEQFF. The CDR3 DNA reads TGTGCCAGCAGTTTTTGGACAGGGGTGCGAGTTAATGAGCAGTTCTTC.

This clonotype was seen at least ten times. V gene TRBV7-2 combines with J gene TRBJ2-1, with 9 nucleotides matching TRBD2. The DNA end lines up better with TRBJ2-7; the J call may be wrong. Germline-derived CDR1 and CDR2 are SGHTA and FQGNSA. This CDR3 contains 14 residues. The CDR3 coding sequence is TGTGCCAGCAGCAACAGCGGGGGGTGGAGCGAGCAGTACTTC. Its protein is CASSNSGGWSEQYF.

This clonotype was seen a few times. The chain links TRBV6-1 to TRBJ2-1, with 12 bases identical to TRBD1. The better agreement between TRBJ2-7 and the DNA end casts doubt on the J call. CDR1 and CDR2 (germline): MNHNS, SASEGT. This CDR3 comprises 16 residues. CDR3: CASSEALGTGGDEQYF. Here the CDR3 DNA reads TGTGCCAGCAGTGAAGCTTTAGGGACAGGGGGCGACGAGCAGTACTTC.

CDR3: CASRGGGCIATDTQYF. The CDR3 DNA reads TGTGCCAGCAGGGGGGGGGGGTGCATTGCCACAGATACCCAGTACTTC. The V call is TRBV6-1, the J call TRBJ2-3, with 7 nucleotides matching TRBD2. With the DNA end fitting TRBJ2-5 better, the J assignment may be wrong. This CDR3 has 16 residues. Germline V CDR1 and CDR2: MNHNS, SASEGT.

The genes are TRBV6-1 and TRBJ2-3; D call uncertain. The V end lost 2 bases, the J end lost 1 base, and 4 bases lay between the germline ends. This CDR3 contains 13 residues. Germline CDR1 reads MNHNS; CDR2 reads SASEGT. CDR3 bases: TGTGCCAGCAGTGAAATAGGCACAGATACGCAGTATTTT. It translates to CASSEIGTDTQYF.

This clonotype turned up a few times. This chain links TRBV11-3 with TRBJ2-3; TRBD1 is a possible D gene (5 bases). The CDR3 is 13 residues long. The germline V and J ends were trimmed by 4 bases and 6 bases, with 11 bases remaining between them. The germline gives CDR1 SGHNT, CDR2 YENEEA. The CDR3 DNA follows: TGTGCCAGCAGCTCGTCCAGGGTGGATACGCAGTATTTT. As protein: CASSSSRVDTQYF.

The table lists this clonotype with many counts. V is TRBV12-3 or TRBV12-4 and J is TRBJ2-1; D gene ambiguous. V gave up 5 bases and J gave up 6 bases, with 11 bases separating them. This CDR3 spans 13 amino acids. The CDR3 reads CASSRGYPNEQFF. The CDR3 nucleotides are TGTGCCAGCAGTAGAGGTTATCCCAATGAGCAGTTCTTC.

CDR3 DNA sequence: TGTGCCAGCAGAAAGGCTGAGAACACCGGGGAGCAGTATTTT. Translated: CASRKAENTGEQYF. This chain joins TRBV6-1 and TRBJ2-2; possible D gene TRBD2, 5 bases. The J call may not be correct, given that the DNA end is closer to TRBJ2-3. CDR3 size: 14 residues. In germline, CDR1 is MNHNS, CDR2 SASEGT.

J is TRBJ2-1 and V is TRBV7-8, with 11 positions matching TRBD2. Trimming at V came to 0 bases and at J to 6 bases, leaving 1 base not matched to a gene. The CDR3 has 15 residues. The V gene's germline CDR1 is SGHVS and CDR2 FQNEAQ. The CDR3 spells CASSLALAGVNEQFF. The CDR3 DNA follows: TGTGCCAGCAGCTTAGCACTAGCGGGAGTCAATGAGCAGTTCTTC.

This clonotype was seen only a few times. The chain employs TRBV6-2 or TRBV6-3 and TRBJ1-2; 7 bases line up with TRBD1. CDR3 size: 16 residues. The germline CDR1 and CDR2 sequences are MNHEY and SVGEGT. The J segment lost 6 bases and the V segment lost 2 bases, leaving 12 bases of the junction unmatched. Here the CDR3 DNA reads TGTGCCAGCAGTTACGGATCTAGGGGGCGCCGGGATGGCTACACCTTC. It is translated as CASSYGSRGRRDGYTF.

This clonotype has a count of ten or more. The chain couples TRBV6-1 to TRBJ2-1, with a weak D call TRBD2 (5 bases). Deletions cut 7 bases from V and 0 bases from J, with 16 bases between. The CDR3 is made up of 16 amino acids. The germline V gene encodes CDR1 MNHNS and CDR2 SASEGT. The CDR3 spells CASNPTTGSSYNEQFF. CDR3 coding DNA: TGTGCCAGCAACCCAACAACGGGAAGCTCCTACAATGAGCAGTTCTTC.

In its sample, this clonotype was seen many times. The rearrangement joins TRBV6-1 to TRBJ2-7; D is perhaps TRBD2 (6 bases). Germline-derived CDR1 and CDR2 are MNHNS and SASEGT. V lost 6 bases and J lost 0, with 15 bases in between. CDR3 length: 15 residues. CDR3 sequence reads: CASRPGEINSYEQYF. In nucleotides, the CDR3 is TGTGCCAGCAGACCGGGGGAAATAAACTCCTACGAGCAGTACTTC.

The CDR3 nucleotides are TGTGCCAGCAGTTGGCAGGGAGTGGGGGAGCAGTTCTTC. It yields the protein CASSWQGVGEQFF. The chain employs TRBV25-1 and TRBJ2-1, with D possibly being TRBD1 or TRBD2 (5 bases each). CDR1 is MGHDK, CDR2 SYGVNS, per germline. V was shortened by 5 bases and J by 10 bases, with 15 bases between the two germline ends. This CDR3 contains 13 residues.

The table lists this clonotype with a count of one. At one of its ends the junction is not consistent with the germline gene, which may arise from a read error. The chain employs TRBV27 and TRBJ2-3, with D perhaps assigned TRBD1 or TRBD2 (7 bases each). CDR3 length equals 14 residues. Germline assignment: CDR1 MNHEY and CDR2 SMNVEV (reference sequence). CDR3 loop: CAGRGGCGKDTQYF. CDR3 nucleotides: TGTGCCGGCAGGGGGGGGTGTGGCAAAGACACGCAGTACTTT.

In its sample, this clonotype was seen a few times. The chain combines TRBV6-1 with TRBJ2-3; 10 nucleotides align to TRBD1. The CDR3 totals 15 residues. With 6 bases clipped from V and 2 bases from J, the junction kept 5 bases outside the gene matches. Germline assignment: CDR1 MNHNS and CDR2 SASEGT. The CDR3 reads CASSLGQGLTDTQYF. The CDR3 region has the DNA TGTGCCAGCAGCCTGGGACAGGGGCTCACAGATACGCAGTATTTT.